The TCR beta chain described here comes from a study of CD8 T cells in ankylosing spondylitis. This CDR3 comprises 16 residues. From the 5' RACE reads, TCRdb called clonotypes with MiXCR, one entry per CDR3 protein. The table records 150,000 to 200,000 distinct CDR3 sequences, 13% of them present only once. This clonotype was observed many times. The clonotype comes from a female donor with ankylosing spondylitis or in good health (not recorded which). The sequenced sample consisted of blood, either unsorted or a sorted T cell fraction (not recorded which). The rearrangement joins TRBV21-1 to TRBJ2-7; the table gives TRBD1 as D, unverified against the DNA. TRBV21-1 is listed as a pseudogene. The CDR3 sequence is CASSKKGGWVSYEQYF. CDR3 DNA: TGTGCCAGCAGCAAAAAAGGGGGCTGGGTCTCCTACGAGCAGTACTTC.